The 19 T cell receptor beta chains below all came from one sample that was sequenced in a study of blood T cell repertoires in COVID-19. Produced via immunoSEQ multiplex PCR; TCRdb's table is partial and in-frame only. The sample carries around 200,000 clones, roughly nine tenths recorded once. Sample: peripheral blood. These receptors were taken from a woman aged 60-70 years with COVID-19, enrolled during active disease.

V is TRBV4-1 and J is TRBJ1-1; tentative D call: TRBD1 (6 bases). CDR3 length: 14 amino acids. V lost 3 bases and J lost 6, with 14 bases in between. The germline gives CDR1 MGHRA, CDR2 YSYEKL. CDR3 loop: CASSHIDRSAEAFF. CDR3 bases: TGCGCCAGCAGCCATATCGACAGGAGCGCTGAAGCTTTCTTT.

The chain combines TRBV5-1 with TRBJ2-3, with TRBD2 matching over 9 bases. Germline V gene lookup returns CDR1 SGHRS and CDR2 YFSETQ. Trimming at V came to 4 bases and at J to 6 bases, leaving 9 bases not matched to a gene. This CDR3 has 15 amino acids. The CDR3 DNA reads as TGCGCCAGCAGCCCCTCAGGCGGGAGGGCCGATACGCAGTATTTT. Amino acids: CASSPSGGRADTQYF.

The V call is TRBV5-6, the J call TRBJ2-3; TRBD1 matches at 10 bases. The CDR3 covers 16 residues. V lost 4 bases and J lost 2; bases outside the gene matches: 7. Germline V gives CDR1 SGHDT, CDR2 YYEEEE. Here the CDR3 reads CASSGDRGRPTDTQYF. The DNA for the CDR3 is TGTGCCAGCAGCGGAGACAGGGGGCGGCCCACAGATACGCAGTATTTT.

This sequence joins TRBV5-1 and TRBJ2-2, with 8 bases identical to TRBD1. The junction had 7 bases not matched to a gene; V was cut back by 0 bases and J by 0 bases. From germline, CDR1 is SGHRS and CDR2 YFSETQ. CDR3 length: 18 residues. Here the CDR3 DNA reads TGCGCCAGCAGCTTGGTTCCAGGGGGCTTTCCGAACACCGGGGAGCTGTTTTTT. It specifies CASSLVPGGFPNTGELFF. Full variable domain (missing parts from reference TRBV5-1 and TRBJ2-2): KAGVTQTPRYLIKTRGQQVTLSCSPISGHRSVSWYQQTPGQGLQFLFEYFSETQRNKGNFPGRFSGRQFSNSRSEMNVSTLELGDSALYLCASSLVPGGFPNTGELFFGEGSRLTVL.

This clone came up once. This chain connects TRBV7-8 to TRBJ1-4; D remains ambiguous. CDR1 SGHVS and CDR2 FQNEAQ come from the germline V gene. This CDR3 is 12 amino acids long. Trimming cost V 6 bases and J 5 bases, with 7 bases left between them. The CDR3: CASRQPNEKLFF. CDR3 DNA sequence: TGTGCCAGCAGACAGCCAAATGAAAAACTGTTTTTT. The full variable domain, in which reference TRBV7-8 and TRBJ1-4 provide the parts outside the CDR3, is GAGVSQSPRYKVAKRGQDVALRCDPISGHVSLFWYQQALGQGPEFLTYFQNEAQLDKSGLPSDRFFAERPEGSVSTLKIQRTQQEDSAVYLCASRQPNEKLFFGSGTQLSVL.

The V and J genes are TRBV27 and TRBJ2-2; 12 bases are a match to TRBD2. The CDR3 extends over 18 amino acids. Germline CDR1 reads MNHEY; CDR2 reads SMNVEV (reference sequence). With V trimmed by 5 bases and J by 6 bases, 13 bases remained unmatched. The CDR3 DNA is TGTGCCAGCAGTCTCTCGACTAGCGGGAGCCCCGGGGCCGGGGAGCTGTTTTTT. Translation gives CASSLSTSGSPGAGELFF.

The chain links TRBV6-2 or TRBV6-3 to TRBJ1-5; 9 positions match TRBD1. The CDR3 runs 16 residues. Looked up from germline, CDR1 is MNHEY and CDR2 is SVGEGT. The trim removed 0 bases at V and 5 bases at J, leaving 5 bases unmatched. The CDR3 DNA follows: TGTGCCAGCAGTTACTCGGGACAGGGTTATGATCAGCCCCAGCATTTT. It specifies CASSYSGQGYDQPQHF.

The chain has TRBV5-1 and TRBJ2-7, with 8 bases matching TRBD2. Germline V lookup: CDR1 SGHRS, CDR2 YFSETQ. J gave up 0 bases and V 7 bases, and 0 bases lay outside the gene matches. The CDR3 contains 12 residues. The DNA for the CDR3 is TGCGCCAGCCGGGGGGGCTCCTACGAGCAGTACTTC. Encoded protein: CASRGGSYEQYF.

The rearrangement links TRBV6-4 to TRBJ2-7; weak D call: TRBD2 (6 bases). CDR1 and CDR2 from the germline V gene are MRHNA and SNTAGT. CDR3 length: 15 residues. V shed 2 bases and J shed 3 bases, with 14 bases lying between them. The DNA for the CDR3 is TGTGCCAGCAGTGACCGGAGGGGCTCCTTCTACGAGCAGTACTTC. Translation: CASSDRRGSFYEQYF.

The chain has TRBV29-1 and TRBJ1-1; 7 nucleotides match TRBD1. CDR3 length: 17 residues. Germline V CDR1 and CDR2: SQVTM, ANQGSEA. The V segment lost 4 bases and the J segment 2 bases; nucleotides outside the gene matches: 16. The CDR3 nucleotides are TGCAGCGTTGCCGGGACAGTATTTGCGATTTCTAACACTGAAGCTTTCTTT. It specifies CSVAGTVFAISNTEAFF.

V gene TRBV6-5 combines with J gene TRBJ2-7; possibly TRBD1 for D (6 bases). The CDR3 is made up of 13 amino acids. V gave up 7 bases and J gave up 3 bases, with 13 bases separating them. In germline, CDR1 is MNHEY, CDR2 SVGAGI. The CDR3 reads CASKPGQDYEQYF. CDR3 nucleotides: TGTGCCAGCAAACCGGGACAAGACTACGAGCAGTACTTC.

This chain joins TRBV18 and TRBJ2-7, with 9 bases fitting TRBD1. The CDR3 is 14 residues long. Germline V lookup: CDR1 KGHSH, CDR2 LQKENI. With 10 bases clipped from V and 3 bases from J, the junction kept 10 bases outside the gene matches. CDR3 bases: TGTGCCATCCACACCGGGACAGGGATCTACGAGCAGTACTTC. This translates into CAIHTGTGIYEQYF.

The gene calls are TRBV27 and TRBJ2-7; 9 nucleotides align to TRBD1. The junction had 4 bases not matched to a gene; V was cut back by 4 bases and J by 3 bases. The germline CDR1 and CDR2 sequences are MNHEY and SMNVEV (reference sequence). The CDR3 covers 14 residues. The CDR3 here is CASSSGTGIYEQYF. The CDR3 DNA follows: TGTGCCAGCAGTTCAGGGACAGGGATCTACGAGCAGTACTTC.

The chain uses TRBV12-3 or TRBV12-4 and TRBJ2-2, with D perhaps TRBD1 (6 bases). V lost 2 bases and J lost 5, with 6 bases in between. This CDR3 region has 13 residues. The CDR3 loop is CASSLTGTGELFF. CDR3 nucleotide sequence: TGTGCCAGCAGTTTAACAGGGACCGGGGAGCTGTTTTTT.

The chain is built from TRBV7-8 and TRBJ1-1; the match to TRBD1 covers 9 bases. Germline V CDR1 and CDR2: SGHVS, FQNEAQ. The CDR3 has 15 amino acids. Trimming cost V 5 bases and J 6 bases; bases outside gene matches: 10. CDR3 residues: CASSRAGTGSAEAFF. Here the CDR3 DNA reads TGTGCCAGCAGCCGGGCCGGGACAGGGAGCGCTGAAGCTTTCTTT.

The J gene is TRBJ2-1, the V gene TRBV19; 10 nucleotides align to TRBD2. Germline CDR1 and CDR2: LNHDA and SQIVND (reference sequence). Trimming removed 5 bases from V and 9 bases from J; junction bases left unmatched: 13. This CDR3 is 16 amino acids long. The CDR3 DNA reads TGTGCCAGTAGTGACCGGGGGCTAGCGGGAGAGAGTGAGCAGTTCTTC. Amino acids: CASSDRGLAGESEQFF.

This chain connects TRBV30 to TRBJ1-3; a possible D gene is TRBD1 (6 bases). This CDR3 spans 15 amino acids. CDR1 is GTSNPN and CDR2 is SVGIG in the germline V gene (reference sequence). V was cut by 2 bases and J by 0 bases, with 11 bases left in between. CDR3: CAWSTGRYSGNTIYF. In DNA form, the CDR3 reads TGTGCCTGGAGTACAGGGCGATACTCTGGAAACACCATATATTTT.

The rearrangement uses TRBV11-3 and TRBJ1-2; D perhaps matches TRBD1 (6 bases). The CDR3 covers 14 residues. V was cut by 4 bases and J by 6 bases, with 15 bases left in between. Germline CDR1 is SGHNT and CDR2 is YENEEA. CDR3 protein: CASSSRLGADGYTF. The DNA of the CDR3 is TGTGCCAGCAGCTCCCGACTGGGGGCCGATGGCTACACCTTC.

The chain couples TRBV6-5 to TRBJ2-7; TRBD1 might be the D (5 bases). Trimming shortened V by 6 bases and J by 0 bases, and 12 bases separated the two germline ends. The CDR3 length is 14 residues. From germline, CDR1 is MNHEY and CDR2 SVGAGI. CDR3 sequence: CASRQDLSSYEQYF. CDR3 sequence (DNA): TGTGCCAGCAGACAGGATCTTAGCTCCTACGAGCAGTACTTC.